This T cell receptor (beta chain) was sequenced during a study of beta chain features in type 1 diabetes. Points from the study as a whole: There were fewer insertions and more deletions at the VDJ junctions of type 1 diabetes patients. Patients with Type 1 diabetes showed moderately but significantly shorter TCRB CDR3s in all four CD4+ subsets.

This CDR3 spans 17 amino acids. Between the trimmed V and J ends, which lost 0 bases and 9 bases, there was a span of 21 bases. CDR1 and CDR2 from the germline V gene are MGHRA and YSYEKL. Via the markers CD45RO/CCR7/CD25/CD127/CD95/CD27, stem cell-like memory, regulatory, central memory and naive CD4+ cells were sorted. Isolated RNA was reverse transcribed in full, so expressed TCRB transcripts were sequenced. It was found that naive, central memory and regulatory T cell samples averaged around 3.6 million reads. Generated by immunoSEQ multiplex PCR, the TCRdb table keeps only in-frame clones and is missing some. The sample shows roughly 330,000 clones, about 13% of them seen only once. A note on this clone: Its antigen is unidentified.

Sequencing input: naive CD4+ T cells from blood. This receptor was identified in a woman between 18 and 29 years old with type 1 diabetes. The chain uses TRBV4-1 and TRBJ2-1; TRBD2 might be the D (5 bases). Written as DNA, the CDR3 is TGCGCCAGCAGCCAAGAAGGTTGGGGTGATCGCGCGGGTGAGCAGTTCTTC. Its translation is CASSQEGWGDRAGEQFF.